This TCR beta chain was recovered during a study of blood T cell repertoires in COVID-19. Study-wide background: There were acute and convalescent COVID-19 samples, and they came from the United States, Italy and Spain. From T cells, B-cell-depleted T cells, or PBMCs came the material, which was cDNA or gDNA.

Measured with immunoSEQ multiplex PCR; TCRdb has only the in-frame clones, and not every one. The sample includes more than 15,000 clones, roughly 82% of them seen just once. This CDR3 is 13 amino acids long. Germline V gene lookup returns CDR1 LNHDA and CDR2 SQIVND (reference sequence). V was pared by 6 bases and J by 6 bases, with 11 bases between. The TCR sequence derives from an older man with active COVID-19. What was sequenced was peripheral blood. V gene TRBV19 combines with J gene TRBJ2-2, with D unclear. CDR3 protein: CASSQSSSGELFF. The DNA of the CDR3 is TGTGCCAGTAGCCAATCCAGTTCCGGGGAGCTGTTTTTT.